This is a list of T cell receptor beta chains from one sample in a study of identifying expanded T cells in peripheral blood. TCRdb keeps only in-frame clones here, not all; method: immunoSEQ multiplex PCR. The table includes 84,000 or so clones, roughly 90% detected once. Sequenced input: blood. The receptors were sampled from a person between 18 and 75 years old in good health. The CDR3 runs from the conserved cysteine through the conserved F or W. Fields, in order: J gene, V gene, D gene, clone size, CDR3 protein, CDR3 DNA. D genes are given only for firm matches. The size entry is marked missing in some rows and otherwise reads once, few, many or a size class.

J gene: TRBJ1-2; V gene: TRBV9; D gene: NA; clone size: NA; CDR3 protein: CASSVSFDVGYTF; CDR3 DNA: TGCGCCAGCAGCGTTTCCTTCGACGTTGGCTACACCTTC
J gene: TRBJ1-1; V gene: TRBV5-4; D gene: NA; clone size: NA; CDR3 protein: CASSPTGRVNTEAFF; CDR3 DNA: TGTGCCAGCAGCCCTACGGGACGGGTGAACACTGAAGCTTTCTTT
J gene: TRBJ1-2; V gene: TRBV28; D gene: NA; clone size: NA; CDR3 protein: CASSQGNYGYTF; CDR3 DNA: TGTGCCAGCAGTCAGGGTAACTATGGCTACACCTTC
J gene: TRBJ1-4; V gene: TRBV5-1; D gene: TRBD1; clone size: NA; CDR3 protein: CASSLVGRQGTEKLFF; CDR3 DNA: TGCGCCAGCAGCTTGGTCGGGAGACAGGGAACCGAAAAACTGTTTTTT
J gene: TRBJ1-2; V gene: TRBV5-6; D gene: NA; clone size: NA; CDR3 protein: CASSLNYGYTF; CDR3 DNA: TGTGCCAGCAGCTTAAACTATGGCTACACCTTC
J gene: TRBJ2-1; V gene: TRBV4-1; D gene: TRBD1; clone size: once; CDR3 protein: CASSQPTGQIHNEQFF; CDR3 DNA: TGCGCCAGCAGCCAACCAACGGGACAGATCCACAATGAGCAGTTCTTC
J gene: TRBJ1-5; V gene: TRBV2; D gene: NA; clone size: few; CDR3 protein: CASSEGLPHQPQHF; CDR3 DNA: TGTGCCAGCAGTGAGGGCCTTCCCCATCAGCCCCAGCATTTT
J gene: TRBJ2-5; V gene: TRBV7-9; D gene: NA; clone size: NA; CDR3 protein: CASSLMSGKGGIQETQYF; CDR3 DNA: TGTGCCAGCAGCTTGATGTCCGGGAAGGGGGGGATCCAAGAGACCCAGTACTTC
J gene: TRBJ1-3; V gene: TRBV27; D gene: NA; clone size: NA; CDR3 protein: CASSSDGNTIYF; CDR3 DNA: TGTGCCAGCTCCTCCGACGGAAACACCATATATTTT
J gene: TRBJ2-5; V gene: TRBV10-3; D gene: TRBD2; clone size: NA; CDR3 protein: CAISESQRDSKTQYF; CDR3 DNA: TGTGCCATCAGTGAGTCCCAGCGGGATTCGAAGACCCAGTACTTC
J gene: TRBJ2-7; V gene: TRBV25-1; D gene: NA; clone size: NA; CDR3 protein: CASSESGGTSSYEQYF; CDR3 DNA: TGTGCCAGCAGTGAATCTGGTGGGACAAGCAGCTACGAGCAGTACTTC
J gene: TRBJ2-5; V gene: TRBV7-8; D gene: NA; clone size: NA; CDR3 protein: CASSLVGETQYF; CDR3 DNA: TGTGCCAGCAGCTTAGTCGGAGAGACCCAGTACTTC
J gene: TRBJ1-1; V gene: TRBV2; D gene: TRBD1; clone size: NA; CDR3 protein: CASSEGQIVMNTEAFF; CDR3 DNA: TGTGCCAGCAGTGAGGGACAGATAGTAATGAACACTGAAGCTTTCTTT
J gene: TRBJ1-1; V gene: TRBV2; D gene: TRBD1; clone size: NA; CDR3 protein: CASSPGTGRTEAFF; CDR3 DNA: TGTGCCAGCAGTCCCGGGACAGGGAGGACTGAAGCTTTCTTT
J gene: TRBJ2-1; V gene: TRBV7-9; D gene: NA; clone size: NA; CDR3 protein: CASSPAGTLNEQFF; CDR3 DNA: TGTGCCAGCAGCCCCGCCGGGACTTTAAATGAGCAGTTCTTC
J gene: TRBJ2-7; V gene: TRBV18; D gene: NA; clone size: few; CDR3 protein: CASSPRTYEQYF; CDR3 DNA: TGTGCCAGCTCACCACGGACCTACGAGCAGTACTTC
J gene: TRBJ2-1; V gene: TRBV6-5; D gene: NA; clone size: NA; CDR3 protein: CASSYSTSSYNEQFF; CDR3 DNA: TGTGCCAGCAGTTACTCGACTAGCTCCTACAATGAGCAGTTCTTC
J gene: TRBJ2-3; V gene: TRBV5-1; D gene: NA; clone size: NA; CDR3 protein: CASSPPSGDTQYF; CDR3 DNA: TGCGCCAGCAGCCCCCCCTCGGGTGATACGCAGTATTTT
J gene: TRBJ2-7; V gene: TRBV5-4; D gene: NA; clone size: NA; CDR3 protein: CATVGGPNEQYF; CDR3 DNA: TGTGCCACCGTCGGGGGGCCGAACGAGCAGTACTTC
J gene: TRBJ2-7; V gene: TRBV14; D gene: NA; clone size: NA; CDR3 protein: CASSQVVAFNEQYF; CDR3 DNA: TGTGCCAGCAGCCAAGTCGTCGCCTTCAACGAGCAGTACTTC
J gene: TRBJ1-1; V gene: TRBV7-2; D gene: TRBD1; clone size: NA; CDR3 protein: CASSRDRGFFPEAFF; CDR3 DNA: TGTGCCAGCAGCAGGGACAGGGGATTTTTCCCTGAAGCTTTCTTT
J gene: TRBJ1-4; V gene: TRBV6-6; D gene: NA; clone size: NA; CDR3 protein: CASKGRDNEKLFF; CDR3 DNA: TGTGCCAGCAAGGGCAGGGATAATGAAAAACTGTTTTTT
J gene: TRBJ1-2; V gene: TRBV2; D gene: NA; clone size: once; CDR3 protein: CASSEGLARGIYGYTF; CDR3 DNA: TGTGCCAGCAGTGAGGGTTTGGCACGCGGGATTTATGGCTACACCTTC
J gene: TRBJ2-7; V gene: TRBV5-4; D gene: NA; clone size: NA; CDR3 protein: CASSGDPGSSYEQYF; CDR3 DNA: TGTGCCAGCAGCGGGGACCCCGGGAGTTCCTACGAGCAGTACTTC
J gene: TRBJ1-1; V gene: TRBV5-4; D gene: TRBD1; clone size: NA; CDR3 protein: CASSSSGTGGTEAFF; CDR3 DNA: TGTGCCAGCAGCTCCTCCGGGACAGGGGGCACTGAAGCTTTCTTT
J gene: TRBJ2-1; V gene: TRBV19; D gene: NA; clone size: NA; CDR3 protein: CASSTGALEQFF; CDR3 DNA: TGTGCCAGTAGTACCGGGGCACTAGAGCAGTTCTTC
J gene: TRBJ1-2; V gene: TRBV5-1; D gene: NA; clone size: NA; CDR3 protein: CASSLDSGGDGYTF; CDR3 DNA: TGCGCCAGCAGCTTGGACTCGGGGGGCGACGGCTACACCTTC
J gene: TRBJ1-1; V gene: TRBV4-1; D gene: TRBD1; clone size: NA; CDR3 protein: CASSQMTGSEAFF; CDR3 DNA: TGCGCCAGCAGCCAAATGACAGGGTCTGAAGCTTTCTTT
J gene: TRBJ1-3; V gene: TRBV19; D gene: NA; clone size: NA; CDR3 protein: CASSYLGLNSGNTIYF; CDR3 DNA: TGTGCCAGTAGTTACCTCGGACTCAACTCTGGAAACACCATATATTTT
J gene: TRBJ2-2; V gene: TRBV14; D gene: NA; clone size: NA; CDR3 protein: CASSQVLGSGAITGELFF; CDR3 DNA: TGTGCCAGCAGCCAAGTTCTCGGGTCGGGAGCTATCACCGGGGAGCTGTTTTTT
J gene: TRBJ2-3; V gene: TRBV7-6; D gene: NA; clone size: NA; CDR3 protein: CASTPEWADTQYF; CDR3 DNA: TGTGCCAGCACCCCAGAGTGGGCAGATACGCAGTATTTT
J gene: TRBJ1-2; V gene: TRBV6-5; D gene: NA; clone size: NA; CDR3 protein: CASSSQSAGYTF; CDR3 DNA: TGTGCCAGCAGTTCCCAGTCAGCTGGCTACACCTTC
J gene: TRBJ2-5; V gene: TRBV12-5; D gene: TRBD2; clone size: NA; CDR3 protein: CASGYPRGGETQYF; CDR3 DNA: TGTGCTAGTGGTTACCCCCGGGGAGGGGAGACCCAGTACTTC
J gene: TRBJ2-1; V gene: TRBV7-9; D gene: NA; clone size: NA; CDR3 protein: CASSESSSAGPPYNEQFF; CDR3 DNA: TGTGCCAGCAGCGAGTCATCCTCTGCGGGACCCCCCTACAATGAGCAGTTCTTC
J gene: TRBJ1-2; V gene: TRBV18; D gene: TRBD1; clone size: NA; CDR3 protein: CASSLYTGGIYGYTF; CDR3 DNA: TGTGCCAGCTCACTGTACACAGGGGGCATCTATGGCTACACCTTC
J gene: TRBJ2-1; V gene: TRBV5-6; D gene: TRBD1; clone size: NA; CDR3 protein: CASSWRQGRSSYNEQFF; CDR3 DNA: TGTGCCAGCAGCTGGAGACAGGGACGGAGCTCCTACAATGAGCAGTTCTTC
J gene: TRBJ2-2; V gene: TRBV7-8; D gene: NA; clone size: NA; CDR3 protein: CASSLSLAGELFF; CDR3 DNA: TGTGCCAGCAGCCTAAGCTTGGCCGGGGAGCTGTTTTTT
J gene: TRBJ2-7; V gene: TRBV29-1; D gene: NA; clone size: NA; CDR3 protein: CSVRVNYEQYF; CDR3 DNA: TGCAGCGTTAGGGTCAACTACGAGCAGTACTTC
J gene: TRBJ2-4; V gene: TRBV27; D gene: TRBD1; clone size: NA; CDR3 protein: CASSLRRTGVSSGIQYF; CDR3 DNA: TGTGCCAGCAGTCTCCGTCGGACAGGGGTCTCCTCGGGGATTCAGTACTTC
J gene: TRBJ2-7; V gene: TRBV7-9; D gene: NA; clone size: once; CDR3 protein: CASSLATGPYEQYF; CDR3 DNA: TGTGCCAGCAGCTTAGCGACAGGCCCCTACGAGCAGTACTTC
J gene: TRBJ2-7; V gene: TRBV5-1; D gene: TRBD1; clone size: NA; CDR3 protein: CASSLAGQGGGEQYF; CDR3 DNA: TGCGCCAGCAGCTTGGCAGGACAGGGGGGAGGCGAGCAGTACTTC
J gene: TRBJ1-6; V gene: TRBV5-5; D gene: NA; clone size: NA; CDR3 protein: CASSLTGAPGSPLHF; CDR3 DNA: TGTGCCAGCAGCTTGACCGGGGCGCCAGGTTCACCCCTCCACTTT
J gene: TRBJ2-7; V gene: TRBV10-1; D gene: TRBD1; clone size: NA; CDR3 protein: CASSPGDRAYEQYF; CDR3 DNA: TGCGCCAGCAGCCCCGGGGACAGGGCCTACGAGCAGTACTTC
J gene: TRBJ2-1; V gene: TRBV4-2; D gene: NA; clone size: NA; CDR3 protein: CASSQGGWGNEQFF; CDR3 DNA: TGTGCCAGCAGCCAAGGGGGGTGGGGGAATGAGCAGTTCTTC
J gene: TRBJ2-7; V gene: TRBV7-8; D gene: NA; clone size: NA; CDR3 protein: CASSPRGSQISYEQYF; CDR3 DNA: TGTGCCAGCAGCCCTCGTGGTAGCCAAATAAGCTACGAGCAGTACTTC
J gene: TRBJ2-1; V gene: TRBV7-9; D gene: NA; clone size: NA; CDR3 protein: CASSPGGQQFF; CDR3 DNA: TGTGCCAGCAGCCCTGGGGGCCAGCAGTTCTTC
J gene: TRBJ1-1; V gene: TRBV5-5; D gene: NA; clone size: NA; CDR3 protein: CASSSSPNTEAFF; CDR3 DNA: TGTGCCAGCAGCTCCTCGCCGAACACTGAAGCTTTCTTT
J gene: TRBJ1-1; V gene: TRBV7-8; D gene: NA; clone size: NA; CDR3 protein: CASRPRELRTEAFF; CDR3 DNA: TGTGCCAGCCGCCCGCGGGAGTTGAGGACTGAAGCTTTCTTT
J gene: TRBJ2-2; V gene: TRBV11-3; D gene: TRBD1; clone size: once; CDR3 protein: CASRRPGQAVTGELFF; CDR3 DNA: TGTGCCAGCAGGCGGCCGGGACAGGCGGTCACCGGGGAGCTGTTTTTT
J gene: TRBJ2-2; V gene: TRBV7-6; D gene: NA; clone size: NA; CDR3 protein: CASSLDRDTGELFF; CDR3 DNA: TGTGCCAGCAGCTTAGACAGGGACACCGGGGAGCTGTTTTTT
J gene: TRBJ2-3; V gene: TRBV29-1; D gene: TRBD1; clone size: NA; CDR3 protein: CSATQGYGTDTQYF; CDR3 DNA: TGCAGCGCCACACAGGGGTATGGCACAGATACGCAGTATTTT
J gene: TRBJ2-3; V gene: TRBV5-1; D gene: TRBD2; clone size: NA; CDR3 protein: CASSLGLAGLGTDTQYF; CDR3 DNA: TGCGCCAGCAGCTTGGGACTAGCGGGACTCGGCACAGATACGCAGTATTTT
J gene: TRBJ1-1; V gene: TRBV15; D gene: NA; clone size: NA; CDR3 protein: CATSRGDTEAFF; CDR3 DNA: TGTGCCACCAGCAGAGGGGACACTGAAGCTTTCTTT
J gene: TRBJ2-5; V gene: TRBV30; D gene: NA; clone size: once; CDR3 protein: CAWWGAGETQYF; CDR3 DNA: TGTGCCTGGTGGGGGGCAGGGGAGACCCAGTACTTC
J gene: TRBJ2-7; V gene: TRBV27; D gene: NA; clone size: NA; CDR3 protein: CASRSLDSYEQYF; CDR3 DNA: TGTGCCAGCAGGAGCCTCGACTCCTACGAGCAGTACTTC
J gene: TRBJ1-5; V gene: TRBV30; D gene: NA; clone size: NA; CDR3 protein: CAWRRDGDQPQHF; CDR3 DNA: TGTGCCTGGAGACGGGACGGGGATCAGCCCCAGCATTTT
J gene: TRBJ2-2; V gene: TRBV6-1; D gene: NA; clone size: NA; CDR3 protein: CASSEEWSIPDTGELFF; CDR3 DNA: TGTGCCAGCAGTGAAGAGTGGAGTATACCGGACACCGGGGAGCTGTTTTTT
J gene: TRBJ2-5; V gene: TRBV7-9; D gene: NA; clone size: NA; CDR3 protein: CASSFEEAQYF; CDR3 DNA: TGTGCCAGCAGCTTTGAAGAGGCCCAGTACTTC
J gene: TRBJ2-5; V gene: TRBV7-9; D gene: NA; clone size: NA; CDR3 protein: CASSLFGSHQETQYF; CDR3 DNA: TGTGCCAGCAGCTTGTTCGGGTCTCACCAAGAGACCCAGTACTTC
J gene: TRBJ2-6; V gene: TRBV6-1; D gene: NA; clone size: NA; CDR3 protein: CASSDRAGANVLTF; CDR3 DNA: TGTGCCAGCAGTGACAGGGCCGGGGCCAACGTCCTGACTTTC